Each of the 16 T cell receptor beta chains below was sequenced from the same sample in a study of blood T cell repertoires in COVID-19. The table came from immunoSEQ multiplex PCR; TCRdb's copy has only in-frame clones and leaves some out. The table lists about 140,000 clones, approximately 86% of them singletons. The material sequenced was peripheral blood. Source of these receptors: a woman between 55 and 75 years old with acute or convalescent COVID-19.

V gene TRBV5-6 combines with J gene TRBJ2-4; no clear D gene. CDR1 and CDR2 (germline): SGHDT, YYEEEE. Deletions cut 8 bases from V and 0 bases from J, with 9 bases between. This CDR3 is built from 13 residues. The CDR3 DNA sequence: TGTGCCAGTAAACAATTAGCCAAAAACATTCAGTACTTC. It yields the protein CASKQLAKNIQYF.

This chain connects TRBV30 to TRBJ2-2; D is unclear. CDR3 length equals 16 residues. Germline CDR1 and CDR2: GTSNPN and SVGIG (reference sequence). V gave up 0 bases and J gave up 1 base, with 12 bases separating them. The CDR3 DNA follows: TGTGCCTGGAGTGTCCTAAGAACCTTGAACACCGGGGAGCTGTTTTTT. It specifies CAWSVLRTLNTGELFF.

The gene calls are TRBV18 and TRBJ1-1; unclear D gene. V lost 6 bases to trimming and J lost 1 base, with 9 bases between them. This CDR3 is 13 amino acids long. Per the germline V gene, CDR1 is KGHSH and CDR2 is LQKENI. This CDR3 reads CASSPGGNTEAFF. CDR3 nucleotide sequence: TGTGCCAGCTCCCCCGGAGGGAACACTGAAGCTTTCTTT.

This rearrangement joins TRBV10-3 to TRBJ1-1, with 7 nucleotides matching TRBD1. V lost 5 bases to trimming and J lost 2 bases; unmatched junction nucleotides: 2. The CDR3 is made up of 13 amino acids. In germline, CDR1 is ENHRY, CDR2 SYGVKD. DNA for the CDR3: TGTGCCATCAGTCCAGGGGGAAACACTGAAGCTTTCTTT. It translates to CAISPGGNTEAFF.

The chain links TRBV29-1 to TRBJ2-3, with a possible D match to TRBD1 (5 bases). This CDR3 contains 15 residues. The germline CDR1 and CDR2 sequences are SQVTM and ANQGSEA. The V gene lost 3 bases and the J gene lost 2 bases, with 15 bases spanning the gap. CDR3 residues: CSVESRRGYTDTQYF. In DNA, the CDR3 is TGCAGCGTTGAGTCGAGAAGGGGTTACACAGATACGCAGTATTTT.

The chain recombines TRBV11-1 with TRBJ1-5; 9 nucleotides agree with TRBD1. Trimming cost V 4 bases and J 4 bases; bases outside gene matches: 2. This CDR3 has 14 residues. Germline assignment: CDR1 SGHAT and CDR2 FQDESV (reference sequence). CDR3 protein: CASSSGQGNQPQHF. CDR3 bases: TGTGCCAGCAGCTCTGGACAGGGGAATCAGCCCCAGCATTTT.

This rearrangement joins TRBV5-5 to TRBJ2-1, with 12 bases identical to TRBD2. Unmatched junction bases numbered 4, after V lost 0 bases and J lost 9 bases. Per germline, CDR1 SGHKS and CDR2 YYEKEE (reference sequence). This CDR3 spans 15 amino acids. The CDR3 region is CASSLVTSGGSEQFF. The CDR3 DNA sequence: TGTGCCAGCAGCTTGGTCACTAGCGGGGGGTCTGAGCAGTTCTTC.

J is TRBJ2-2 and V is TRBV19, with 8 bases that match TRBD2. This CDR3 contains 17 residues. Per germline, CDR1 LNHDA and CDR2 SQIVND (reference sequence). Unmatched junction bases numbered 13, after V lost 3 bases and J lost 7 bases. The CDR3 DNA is TGTGCCAGTAGTATCGCCACGGGGGGGCGGGTCGACGGGGAGCTGTTTTTT. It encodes CASSIATGGRVDGELFF.

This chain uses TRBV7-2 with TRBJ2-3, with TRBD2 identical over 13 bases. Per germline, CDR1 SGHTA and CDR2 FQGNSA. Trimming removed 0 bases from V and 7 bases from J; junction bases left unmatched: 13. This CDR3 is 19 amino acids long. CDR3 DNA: TGTGCCAGCAGCTTAGCGTCGACTAGCGGGGGGACCGCCGGATATACGCAGTATTTT. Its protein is CASSLASTSGGTAGYTQYF.

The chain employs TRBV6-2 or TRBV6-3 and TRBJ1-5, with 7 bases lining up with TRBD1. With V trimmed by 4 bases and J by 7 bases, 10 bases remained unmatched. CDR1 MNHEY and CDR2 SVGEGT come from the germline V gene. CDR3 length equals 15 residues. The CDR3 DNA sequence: TGTGCCAGCAGTTCCGGTGGGCAGGGGGTGCAGCCCCAGCATTTT. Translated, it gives CASSSGGQGVQPQHF.

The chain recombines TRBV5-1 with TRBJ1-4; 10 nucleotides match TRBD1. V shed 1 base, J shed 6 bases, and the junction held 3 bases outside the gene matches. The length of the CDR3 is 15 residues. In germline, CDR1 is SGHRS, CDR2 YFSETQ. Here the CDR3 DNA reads TGCGCCAGCAGCTTGTGGGGGACAGGGGATGAAAAACTGTTTTTT. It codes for CASSLWGTGDEKLFF.

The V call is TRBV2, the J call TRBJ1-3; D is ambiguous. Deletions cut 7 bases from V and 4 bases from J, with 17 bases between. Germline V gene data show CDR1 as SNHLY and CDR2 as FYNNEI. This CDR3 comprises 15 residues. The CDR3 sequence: CASNTRGGSGNTIYF. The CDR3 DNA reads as TGTGCCAGCAATACACGGGGAGGTTCGGGAAACACCATATATTTT.

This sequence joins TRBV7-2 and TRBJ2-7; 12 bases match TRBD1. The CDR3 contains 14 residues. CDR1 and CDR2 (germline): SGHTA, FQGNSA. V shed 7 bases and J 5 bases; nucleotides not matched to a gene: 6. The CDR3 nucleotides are TGTGCCAGCACCTGGGACAGGGGGCGAAACGAGCAGTACTTC. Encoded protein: CASTWDRGRNEQYF.

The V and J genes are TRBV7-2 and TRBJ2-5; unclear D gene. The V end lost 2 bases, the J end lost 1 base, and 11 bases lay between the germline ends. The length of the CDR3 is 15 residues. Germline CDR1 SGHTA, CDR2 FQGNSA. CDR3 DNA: TGTGCCAGCAGCTTACTCTCCCCCCTCCAAGAGACCCAGTACTTC. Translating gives CASSLLSPLQETQYF.

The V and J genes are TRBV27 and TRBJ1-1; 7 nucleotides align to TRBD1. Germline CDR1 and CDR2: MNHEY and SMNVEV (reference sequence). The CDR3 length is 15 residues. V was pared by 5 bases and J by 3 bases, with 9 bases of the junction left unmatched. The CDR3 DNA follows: TGTGCCAGCAGTCGACAGGGATGGTCGGACACTGAAGCTTTCTTT. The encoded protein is CASSRQGWSDTEAFF.

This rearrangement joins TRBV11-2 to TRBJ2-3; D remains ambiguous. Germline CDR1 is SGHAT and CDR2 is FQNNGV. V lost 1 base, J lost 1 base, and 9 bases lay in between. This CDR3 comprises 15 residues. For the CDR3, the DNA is TGTGCCAGCAGCTTAGGGCGGTTCCGCACAGATACGCAGTATTTT. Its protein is CASSLGRFRTDTQYF.